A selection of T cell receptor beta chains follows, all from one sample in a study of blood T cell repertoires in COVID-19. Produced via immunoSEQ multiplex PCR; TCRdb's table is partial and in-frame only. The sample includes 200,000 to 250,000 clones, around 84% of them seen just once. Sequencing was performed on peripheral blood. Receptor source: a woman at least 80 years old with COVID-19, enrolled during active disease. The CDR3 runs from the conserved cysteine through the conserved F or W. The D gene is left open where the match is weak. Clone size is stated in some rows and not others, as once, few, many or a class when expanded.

DNA: TGCGCCAGCAGCTATAGCGGGTCTAGCACAGATACGCAGTATTTT
CDR3: CASSYSGSSTDTQYF
J: TRBJ2-3
size: NA
V: TRBV5-1
D: TRBD2

DNA: TGTGCCAGCAGTTTAGTCAACGAGCAGTACTTC
CDR3: CASSLVNEQYF
J: TRBJ2-7
size: NA
V: TRBV12-3/TRBV12-4
D: NA

DNA: TGTGCCAGCTCACCACCTGTGGGGCCTAGGGGTAGGAATGAGCAGTTCTTC
CDR3: CASSPPVGPRGRNEQFF
J: TRBJ2-1
size: once
V: TRBV18
D: NA

DNA: TGTGCAAGCGGGGCAGTATCCACCGGGGAGCTGTTTTTT
CDR3: CASGAVSTGELFF
J: TRBJ2-2
size: NA
V: TRBV28
D: TRBD2

DNA: TGCGCCAGCAGCCCCGTGACAGGGCCGGAGACCCAGTACTTC
CDR3: CASSPVTGPETQYF
J: TRBJ2-5
size: NA
V: TRBV5-1
D: TRBD1

DNA: TGTGCCAGCAGCTTAAATACCGGGTACACTGAAGCTTTCTTT
CDR3: CASSLNTGYTEAFF
J: TRBJ1-1
size: NA
V: TRBV7-2
D: NA

DNA: TGTGCCAGCTCAGGCAGGGACTACGAGCAGTACTTC
CDR3: CASSGRDYEQYF
J: TRBJ2-7
size: NA
V: TRBV18
D: NA

DNA: TGTGCCAGCAGCTTAGCCGCAGGGGACGGCTACACCTTC
CDR3: CASSLAAGDGYTF
J: TRBJ1-2
size: once
V: TRBV7-2
D: NA

DNA: TGCGCCAGCAGCCCCCTAGCGGGGGGGAACACCGGGGAGCTGTTTTTT
CDR3: CASSPLAGGNTGELFF
J: TRBJ2-2
size: NA
V: TRBV5-1
D: TRBD2

DNA: TGTGCCAGTACCATGAGCGGACTTAGCACAGATACGCAGTATTTT
CDR3: CASTMSGLSTDTQYF
J: TRBJ2-3
size: NA
V: TRBV19
D: NA

DNA: TGTGCCAGTAGTAAGGAGGGAGAGCAGTACTTC
CDR3: CASSKEGEQYF
J: TRBJ2-7
size: NA
V: TRBV19
D: NA

DNA: TGTGCCAGCAGTTTCCGCGGTTCACCCCTCCACTTT
CDR3: CASSFRGSPLHF
J: TRBJ1-6
size: NA
V: TRBV27
D: NA

DNA: TGTGCCATCAACGGACAGAAGTTTTCCCCGAACACCGGGGAGCTGTTTTTT
CDR3: CAINGQKFSPNTGELFF
J: TRBJ2-2
size: NA
V: TRBV10-3
D: NA

DNA: TGTGCCAGCAGCTTGAGCGCAACTAATGAAAAACTGTTTTTT
CDR3: CASSLSATNEKLFF
J: TRBJ1-4
size: NA
V: TRBV7-2
D: NA

DNA: TGTGCCAGCAGCTGGACAGACTCGAACACCGGGGAGCTGTTTTTT
CDR3: CASSWTDSNTGELFF
J: TRBJ2-2
size: NA
V: TRBV9
D: NA

DNA: TGTGCCAGCTCACCACAGCAGGGGGCCTACAATGAGCAGTTCTTC
CDR3: CASSPQQGAYNEQFF
J: TRBJ2-1
size: NA
V: TRBV18
D: TRBD1

DNA: TGTGCCAGCAGCTTCCGGGACAGGGGGAACACCATATATTTT
CDR3: CASSFRDRGNTIYF
J: TRBJ1-3
size: NA
V: TRBV5-4
D: TRBD1

DNA: TGTGCCAGCTCTTCCCGGGACTCCCAAATTTCGAACACTGAAGCTTTCTTT
CDR3: CASSSRDSQISNTEAFF
J: TRBJ1-1
size: NA
V: TRBV18
D: NA

DNA: TGTGCCAGTAGTATACGACAGGGCTATGGCTACACCTTC
CDR3: CASSIRQGYGYTF
J: TRBJ1-2
size: NA
V: TRBV19
D: TRBD1

DNA: TGTGCCCGGGGACAGGGGGCGGGTACTGAAGCTTTCTTT
CDR3: CARGQGAGTEAFF
J: TRBJ1-1
size: NA
V: TRBV30
D: TRBD1

DNA: TGTGCCGGGGGGAGGCAGGGGAACACCGGGGAGCTGTTTTTT
CDR3: CAGGRQGNTGELFF
J: TRBJ2-2
size: NA
V: TRBV7-2
D: NA

DNA: TGTGCCATCAGTGTCTTAGCGGGGGGGCGTTATGAGCAGTTCTTC
CDR3: CAISVLAGGRYEQFF
J: TRBJ2-1
size: NA
V: TRBV10-3
D: TRBD2

DNA: TGTGCCAGCAGCTTGTCAGGGAGGGGCATGAACACTGAAGCTTTCTTT
CDR3: CASSLSGRGMNTEAFF
J: TRBJ1-1
size: once
V: TRBV5-5
D: NA

DNA: TGTGCCAGCAGCGAGACTAGCGGGGTCATGGAGACCCAGTACTTC
CDR3: CASSETSGVMETQYF
J: TRBJ2-5
size: NA
V: TRBV9
D: TRBD2

DNA: TGTGCCTACGGACTAGGAGACTATGGCTACACCTTC
CDR3: CAYGLGDYGYTF
J: TRBJ1-2
size: NA
V: TRBV10-3
D: NA

DNA: TGTGCCAGCAGACCGGGACTAGCGGGGGCCTCTTACACAGATACGCAGTATTTT
CDR3: CASRPGLAGASYTDTQYF
J: TRBJ2-3
size: NA
V: TRBV11-2
D: TRBD2

DNA: TGTGCCAGCAGACGGACAGGGCTAGGGGAAAAACTGTTTTTT
CDR3: CASRRTGLGEKLFF
J: TRBJ1-4
size: NA
V: TRBV27
D: TRBD1

DNA: TGTGCCAGCAGCTTACTAGCGGGGGTCGGGGAGCAGTTCTTC
CDR3: CASSLLAGVGEQFF
J: TRBJ2-1
size: NA
V: TRBV7-2
D: TRBD2

DNA: TGTGCCAGCAGTCCCCACAGGGGGCGCGTTGAAAAACTGTTTTTT
CDR3: CASSPHRGRVEKLFF
J: TRBJ1-4
size: NA
V: TRBV6-5
D: TRBD1

DNA: TGTGCCAGCAGTTACGGGGACAGGGCTTCTCAGCCCCAGCATTTT
CDR3: CASSYGDRASQPQHF
J: TRBJ1-5
size: NA
V: TRBV6-2/TRBV6-3
D: TRBD1

DNA: TGTGCCAGTATATCAGCGGGGGACACCGGGGAGCTGTTTTTT
CDR3: CASISAGDTGELFF
J: TRBJ2-2
size: NA
V: TRBV19
D: TRBD2

DNA: TGTGCCAGCAGTTCGACGGGGGGGCGCGGCTACACCTTC
CDR3: CASSSTGGRGYTF
J: TRBJ1-2
size: NA
V: TRBV12-3/TRBV12-4
D: NA

DNA: TGTGCCAGCAGCTCCGGGACAGGGCTTGGCTACACCTTC
CDR3: CASSSGTGLGYTF
J: TRBJ1-2
size: NA
V: TRBV7-8
D: TRBD1

DNA: TGCGCCAGCAGCTTGGTGGCAGCCACCGGGACTTCCGAGCAGTACTTC
CDR3: CASSLVAATGTSEQYF
J: TRBJ2-7
size: NA
V: TRBV5-1
D: NA

DNA: TGTGCCAGCAGCTCGTTCGGTCAAATAGCTAACTATGGCTACACCTTC
CDR3: CASSSFGQIANYGYTF
J: TRBJ1-2
size: NA
V: TRBV5-6
D: NA

DNA: TGTGCCAGCTCACCGGGGACAGGGACGAATCAGCCCCAGCATTTT
CDR3: CASSPGTGTNQPQHF
J: TRBJ1-5
size: NA
V: TRBV18
D: TRBD1

DNA: TGCGCCAGCAGCTTGGGGGGGACAAACTATGGCTACACCTTC
CDR3: CASSLGGTNYGYTF
J: TRBJ1-2
size: NA
V: TRBV5-1
D: NA

DNA: TGTGCCAGCAGTGAAAGCAGGGCGGGAGTCAATGAAAAACTGTTTTTT
CDR3: CASSESRAGVNEKLFF
J: TRBJ1-4
size: NA
V: TRBV6-1
D: NA

DNA: TGTGCCAGCATAGCGCCTAACGGCGGAGAGCAGTACTTC
CDR3: CASIAPNGGEQYF
J: TRBJ2-7
size: NA
V: TRBV28
D: NA

DNA: TGTGCCAGCAGCGTTGGCGGGGATAATTCACCCCTCCACTTT
CDR3: CASSVGGDNSPLHF
J: TRBJ1-6
size: NA
V: TRBV9
D: NA

DNA: TGTGCCAGCTCACCGCAGGCACACGAGCAGTACTTC
CDR3: CASSPQAHEQYF
J: TRBJ2-7
size: few
V: TRBV18
D: NA

DNA: TGTGCCACCAGCAGGGAGGGCTCCTATAATTCACCCCTCCACTTT
CDR3: CATSREGSYNSPLHF
J: TRBJ1-6
size: NA
V: TRBV15
D: NA

DNA: TGTGCCAGCAGCTTAGGACAGGTTAATCAGCCCCAGCATTTT
CDR3: CASSLGQVNQPQHF
J: TRBJ1-5
size: NA
V: TRBV11-2
D: NA

DNA: TGTGCCAGCAGTTCTGACAGGGGGGGCAAAAACATTCAGTACTTC
CDR3: CASSSDRGGKNIQYF
J: TRBJ2-4
size: NA
V: TRBV6-5
D: TRBD1

DNA: TGTGCCAGCAGCCAAGATCTCCTAGCGGGGGGGCCAGATACGCAGTATTTT
CDR3: CASSQDLLAGGPDTQYF
J: TRBJ2-3
size: once
V: TRBV3-1/TRBV3-2
D: TRBD2

DNA: TGTGCCAGCAGTTTGGGACAAGGCTCCTACGAGCAGTACTTC
CDR3: CASSLGQGSYEQYF
J: TRBJ2-7
size: once
V: TRBV6-2/TRBV6-3
D: NA

DNA: TGTGCCAGCAGCCTCGGACTCGTCACAGATACGCAGTATTTT
CDR3: CASSLGLVTDTQYF
J: TRBJ2-3
size: few
V: TRBV3-1/TRBV3-2
D: NA

DNA: TGTGCCAGCTCACCAAACAGGGTCCCGGACAATGAGCAGTTCTTC
CDR3: CASSPNRVPDNEQFF
J: TRBJ2-1
size: NA
V: TRBV18
D: NA

DNA: TGTGCTAGTGGTCGGGAGGGGGCTGAGCAGTTCTTC
CDR3: CASGREGAEQFF
J: TRBJ2-1
size: NA
V: TRBV12-5
D: NA

DNA: TGTGCCAGCAGCTCCACAGGGGGCAGGCAAGAGACCCAGTACTTC
CDR3: CASSSTGGRQETQYF
J: TRBJ2-5
size: once
V: TRBV11-2
D: TRBD1

DNA: TGTGCCAGTAGTATCGAGGGACTTTCCGCAGAGACCCAGTACTTC
CDR3: CASSIEGLSAETQYF
J: TRBJ2-5
size: NA
V: TRBV19
D: NA

DNA: TGTGCCAGTAGTAGGTACAGGGGTGTTGGTGAAAAACTGTTTTTT
CDR3: CASSRYRGVGEKLFF
J: TRBJ1-4
size: NA
V: TRBV19
D: TRBD1

DNA: TGTGCCAGTACTTGGGTCGACACGAACACTGAAGCTTTCTTT
CDR3: CASTWVDTNTEAFF
J: TRBJ1-1
size: NA
V: TRBV19
D: NA